The 23 T cell receptor beta chains in this list originate from one sample, sequenced in a study of response to subunit inactivated influenza vaccine. TCRdb recomputed calls from the RT-PCR reads with MiXCR, one row per CDR3 protein. The sample has about 540,000 distinct CDR3 sequences; 20% to 25% are singletons. The data were also submitted as part of a second study, on T cells expressing NK-cell markers. That study reports: The cDNA for TCR beta came from 5'RACE template switching with UMIs.

Sequenced here: CD4+ T cells sorted from PBMCs, sampled 11 to 12 days after vaccination. The source of these receptors is a man in his forties or fifties who received an inactivated influenza vaccine.

This clonotype was detected ten times or more. CDR3 DNA sequence: TGTGCCAGCAGTGAAGGGCGTTACGAGCAGTACTTC. This gives the protein CASSEGRYEQYF. This rearrangement joins TRBV18 to TRBJ2-7; D uncertain. V lost 8 bases to trimming and J lost 4 bases, with 12 bases between them. This CDR3 contains 12 residues. Looked up from germline, CDR1 is KGHSH and CDR2 is LQKENI.

This sequence joins TRBV5-1 and TRBJ1-1; D is unresolved. The ends were cut back, 0 bases at V and 2 bases at J, with 8 bases in the middle. This CDR3 is 14 amino acids long. Germline assignment: CDR1 SGHRS and CDR2 YFSETQ. CDR3 in DNA: TGCGCCAGCAGCTTGGGGCCGATTAACACTGAAGCTTTCTTT. Translating gives CASSLGPINTEAFF. Full variable domain (outside the CDR3, taken from reference TRBV5-1 and TRBJ1-1): KAGVTQTPRYLIKTRGQQVTLSCSPISGHRSVSWYQQTPGQGLQFLFEYFSETQRNKGNFPGRFSGRQFSNSRSEMNVSTLELGDSALYLCASSLGPINTEAFFGQGTRLTVV.

This clonotype was seen only a few times. The chain uses TRBV7-2 and TRBJ2-2; D not certain. The CDR3 extends over 13 amino acids. V dropped 6 bases and J dropped 4 bases, with 9 bases sitting between them. CDR1 is SGHTA and CDR2 is FQGNSA in the germline V gene. CDR3 sequence: CASRGGGTGELFF. The CDR3 DNA follows: TGTGCCAGCAGAGGCGGTGGCACCGGGGAGCTGTTTTTT.

V and J are TRBV9 and TRBJ2-4, with 7 nucleotides matching TRBD2. The CDR3 spans 15 residues. Trimming cost V 0 bases and J 7 bases; bases outside gene matches: 7. CDR1 is SGDLS and CDR2 is YYNGEE in the germline V gene. CDR3 bases: TGTGCCAGCAGCGTAGTTTTATGGGGGGGGAACATTCAGTACTTC. Translation: CASSVVLWGGNIQYF. The full variable domain, completed using reference TRBV9 and TRBJ2-4, is DSGVTQTPKHLITATGQRVTLRCSPRSGDLSVYWYQQSLDQGLQFLIQYYNGEERAKGNILERFSAQQFPDLHSELNLSSLELGDSALYFCASSVVLWGGNIQYFGAGTRLSVL.

V and J are TRBV20-1 and TRBJ2-7; D gene unclear. The V end lost 6 bases, the J end lost 3 bases, and 15 bases lay between the germline ends. Germline V gene lookup returns CDR1 DFQATT and CDR2 SNEGSKA (reference sequence). The CDR3 covers 13 residues. The CDR3, as DNA: TGCAGTGCGAAGCTCCCCCTAGTCTACGAGCAGTACTTC. Its translation is CSAKLPLVYEQYF.

This chain connects TRBV5-5 to TRBJ1-4, with D unresolved. Trimming removed 4 bases at V and 5 bases at J, with 9 bases between. The CDR3 consists of 13 residues. In germline, CDR1 is SGHKS, CDR2 YYEKEE (reference sequence). CDR3 bases: TGTGCCAGCAGCCGTCTGGGGAATGAAAAACTGTTTTTT. Translation: CASSRLGNEKLFF.

This clonotype was detected only a few times. The chain employs TRBV2 and TRBJ2-4, with TRBD1 as a possible D gene (5 bases). Germline CDR1 SNHLY, CDR2 FYNNEI. This CDR3 spans 14 amino acids. Trimming shortened V by 9 bases and J by 0 bases, and 12 bases separated the two germline ends. The CDR3 bases are TGTGCCAGTAATGGACAAGTAGCCAAAAACATTCAGTACTTC. Protein: CASNGQVAKNIQYF.

The chain links TRBV27 to TRBJ2-5, with no clear D. V was trimmed by 1 base and J by 3 bases, leaving 6 bases between them. This CDR3 is built from 13 residues. Germline assignment: CDR1 MNHEY and CDR2 SMNVEV (reference sequence). The CDR3 nucleotides read TGTGCCAGCAGTTTATGGAACGAAGAGACCCAGTACTTC. Its protein is CASSLWNEETQYF.

This clonotype was found a few times. The chain employs TRBV24-1 and TRBJ2-7, with D maybe TRBD2 (5 bases). Germline V lookup: CDR1 KGHDR, CDR2 SFDVKD. V lost 6 bases and J lost 1, with 9 bases in between. The CDR3 contains 13 residues. Here the CDR3 DNA reads TGTGCCACCAGTAACGGCGGGTCCTACGAGCAGTACTTC. This codes for CATSNGGSYEQYF.

In this sample, this clonotype turned up many times. The chain carries TRBV11-2 and TRBJ1-6; D might be TRBD1 (6 bases). The germline V gene encodes CDR1 SGHAT and CDR2 FQNNGV. V dropped 5 bases and J dropped 8 bases, with 10 bases sitting between them. The CDR3 is 13 residues long. The CDR3, as DNA: TGTGCCAGCAGCGCAAGGACAGATTCACCCCTCCACTTT. The encoded protein is CASSARTDSPLHF.

The chain combines TRBV27 with TRBJ1-2; no firm D call. Trimming stripped 8 bases from V and 2 bases from J, with 9 bases between. This CDR3 has 12 residues. From germline, CDR1 is MNHEY and CDR2 SMNVEV (reference sequence). CDR3 sequence reads: CASSGGNYGYTF. In DNA, the CDR3 is TGTGCCAGCTCCGGAGGGAACTATGGCTACACCTTC.

The chain recombines TRBV4-2 with TRBJ1-3; possible D gene TRBD1, 6 bases. From germline, CDR1 is LGHNA and CDR2 YNFKEQ. V was clipped by 0 bases and J by 2 bases, with 11 bases between them. This CDR3 is 16 amino acids long. CDR3 protein: CASSQDIGTTGNTIYF. CDR3 in DNA: TGTGCCAGCAGCCAAGATATTGGGACAACTGGAAACACCATATATTTT.

V usage is TRBV5-1 and J usage is TRBJ2-5, with 8 bases lining up with TRBD2. The CDR3 consists of 17 residues. Germline V gives CDR1 SGHRS, CDR2 YFSETQ. V lost 0 bases to trimming and J lost 4 bases; unmatched junction nucleotides: 11. The DNA for the CDR3 is TGCGCCAGCAGCTTGGCCTCGAGTACGAGCGGGAGAGAGACCCAGTACTTC. Its protein is CASSLASSTSGRETQYF.

This clonotype occurred a few times. The chain joins TRBV5-1 to TRBJ2-3; D perhaps matches TRBD1 (5 bases). This CDR3 has 16 amino acids. Germline CDR1 reads SGHRS; CDR2 reads YFSETQ. Trimming shortened V by 0 bases and J by 4 bases, and 15 bases separated the two germline ends. In DNA, the CDR3 is TGCGCCAGCAGCTTGGAGCTCGGGCAGGGTGCAGATACGCAGTATTTT. It yields the protein CASSLELGQGADTQYF.

Here the CDR3 reads CASTSLAGGRSESQYF. The DNA for the CDR3 is TGTGCCAGCACTTCACTAGCGGGGGGGCGGTCGGAGTCGCAGTATTTT. The V gene is TRBV27, the J gene TRBJ2-3; 13 bases match TRBD2. The V gene's germline CDR1 is MNHEY and CDR2 SMNVEV (reference sequence). V was pared by 7 bases and J by 10 bases, with 14 bases of the junction left unmatched. This CDR3 region has 16 residues.

The J gene is TRBJ2-1, the V gene TRBV24-1, with 14 nucleotides matching TRBD2. CDR1 KGHDR and CDR2 SFDVKD come from the germline V gene. This CDR3 has 18 residues. V dropped 0 bases and J dropped 3; count of bases not matched to a gene: 3. The CDR3 sequence: CATSDLGTSGSDYNEQFF. The CDR3 nucleotides are TGTGCCACCAGTGATTTGGGGACTAGCGGGAGTGACTACAATGAGCAGTTCTTC.

This clonotype appeared a few times. The chain recombines TRBV6-1 with TRBJ1-6, with no clear D. The CDR3 runs to 15 residues. V gave up 5 bases and J gave up 7 bases, with 15 bases separating them. CDR1 and CDR2 from the germline V gene are MNHNS and SASEGT. The CDR3 protein is CASSTTPDRNSPLHF. For the CDR3, the DNA is TGTGCCAGCAGTACGACCCCGGACCGAAATTCACCCCTCCACTTT.

This rearrangement joins TRBV6-2 or TRBV6-3 to TRBJ2-3; TRBD1 is a possible D gene (6 bases). This CDR3 region has 14 residues. V shed 8 bases and J shed 6 bases, with 18 bases lying between them. Looked up from germline, CDR1 is MNHEY and CDR2 is SVGEGT. CDR3 sequence reads: CASQTVQGFDTQYF. CDR3 DNA sequence: TGTGCCAGCCAAACTGTTCAGGGGTTCGATACGCAGTATTTT.

V gene TRBV20-1 combines with J gene TRBJ1-1; D not certain. The V end lost 0 bases, the J end lost 4 bases, and 12 bases lay between the germline ends. The CDR3 covers 14 residues. Germline lookup yields CDR1 DFQATT and CDR2 SNEGSKA (reference sequence). Here the CDR3 reads CSARDGREVTEAFF. The CDR3, as DNA: TGCAGTGCTAGAGATGGGAGGGAGGTCACTGAAGCTTTCTTT.

The table lists this clonotype with many counts. The chain combines TRBV12-3 or TRBV12-4 with TRBJ1-6; no definite D call. The length of the CDR3 is 12 residues. V gave up 3 bases and J gave up 10 bases, with 7 bases separating them. In nucleotides, the CDR3 is TGTGCCAGCAGTTTGGTAGGGTCACCCCTCCACTTT. Amino acids: CASSLVGSPLHF.

This clonotype was observed a few times. V is TRBV28 and J is TRBJ1-1; tentative D call: TRBD1 (5 bases). V lost 6 bases and J 10 bases, leaving 15 bases between the germline ends. Germline values: CDR1 MDHEN, CDR2 SYDVKM. The CDR3 sequence is 12 residues long. CDR3 protein: CASSRSGRPAFF. The CDR3 coding sequence is TGTGCCAGCAGCCGATCGGGACGGCCAGCTTTCTTT.

This clonotype was seen only a few times. The chain is built from TRBV7-8 and TRBJ1-1; 7 nucleotides match TRBD1. Losses at the gene ends were 1 base for V and 5 bases for J; bases not matched to a gene: 7. The germline gives CDR1 SGHVS, CDR2 FQNEAQ. The CDR3 is 15 residues long. The CDR3: CASSLGTGVGTEAFF. DNA of the CDR3: TGTGCCAGCAGCTTAGGTACAGGGGTGGGTACTGAAGCTTTCTTT.

The V and J genes are TRBV4-1 and TRBJ2-3; 7 nucleotides align to TRBD2. The CDR3 is 14 amino acids. CDR1 and CDR2 from the germline V gene are MGHRA and YSYEKL. V was clipped by 0 bases and J by 5 bases; unmatched bases: 2. The chain's CDR3 is CASSQEGGIDTQYF. The CDR3 bases are TGCGCCAGCAGCCAAGAGGGAGGGATAGATACGCAGTATTTT.